The sequence of this TCR beta chain was determined in a study of cytomegalovirus exposure and HLA in healthy donors. The primer mix had 60 Vbeta and 13 Jbeta primers. Repertoires were generated with immunoSEQ multiplex PCR, while TCRdb's copy carries only in-frame clones and drops some. The sample carries tens of thousands of clones, under 70% recorded once. CDR1 and CDR2 from the germline V gene are MDHEN and SYDVKM. There are 13 residues in the CDR3. This clonotype originated in a woman in her forties or fifties in good health and CMV-seropositive. Source material: PBMCs. J is TRBJ1-5 and V is TRBV28; D is uncertain. The CDR3 DNA reads as TGTGTGGTAGAGGGATATGGCAATCAGCCCCAGCATTTT. It encodes CVVEGYGNQPQHF.